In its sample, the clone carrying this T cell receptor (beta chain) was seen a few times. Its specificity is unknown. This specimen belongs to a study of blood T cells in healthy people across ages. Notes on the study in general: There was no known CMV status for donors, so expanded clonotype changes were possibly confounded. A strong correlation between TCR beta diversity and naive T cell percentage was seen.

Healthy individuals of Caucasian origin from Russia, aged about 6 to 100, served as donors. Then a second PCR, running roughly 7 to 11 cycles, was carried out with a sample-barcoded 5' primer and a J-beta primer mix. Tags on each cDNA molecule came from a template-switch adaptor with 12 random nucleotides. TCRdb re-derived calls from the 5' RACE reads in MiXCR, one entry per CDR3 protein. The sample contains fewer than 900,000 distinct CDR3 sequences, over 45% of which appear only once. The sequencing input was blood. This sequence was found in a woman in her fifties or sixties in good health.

The CDR3 DNA is TGTGCCAGCAGTTCGCCGGGACAGCGCTCTGGGGCCAACGTCCTGACTTTC. Translated: CASSSPGQRSGANVLTF. The chain joins TRBV28 to TRBJ2-6; 7 positions match TRBD1. V was clipped by 4 bases and J by 0 bases; unmatched bases: 6. The CDR3 spans 17 residues. Germline values: CDR1 MDHEN, CDR2 SYDVKM.